This TCR beta chain was recovered during a study of OX40 agonist ivuxolimab in advanced cancers. The overall study: One hepatocellular carcinoma and two cutaneous melanoma patients partially responded.

Sequencing used immunoSEQ multiplex PCR; TCRdb keeps in-frame clones, though not all of them. The sample contains around 23,000 clones, roughly 82% of which appear only once. This clone appeared a single time. Its target is not known. Study-wide results and limits: Part of the nonresponder group also had normalized T-cell clonal expansion that was low. Among the least clonally expanded were partial responders at 0.1-3.0 mg/kg.

The sequences come from CD4+ or CD8+ T cells sorted from blood, collected in a trial of the OX40 agonist ivuxolimab. The receptor's source is an adult with an advanced solid tumor such as melanoma, head and neck, liver or kidney cancer.

CDR3 sequence: CESRKGGANYGYTF. In nucleotides, the CDR3 is TGTGAAAGTCGGAAGGGGGGGGCTAACTATGGCTACACCTTC. This rearrangement joins TRBV6-1 to TRBJ1-2; D possibly corresponds to TRBD1 (6 bases). CDR1 is MNHNS, CDR2 SASEGT, per germline. CDR3 length: 14 amino acids.